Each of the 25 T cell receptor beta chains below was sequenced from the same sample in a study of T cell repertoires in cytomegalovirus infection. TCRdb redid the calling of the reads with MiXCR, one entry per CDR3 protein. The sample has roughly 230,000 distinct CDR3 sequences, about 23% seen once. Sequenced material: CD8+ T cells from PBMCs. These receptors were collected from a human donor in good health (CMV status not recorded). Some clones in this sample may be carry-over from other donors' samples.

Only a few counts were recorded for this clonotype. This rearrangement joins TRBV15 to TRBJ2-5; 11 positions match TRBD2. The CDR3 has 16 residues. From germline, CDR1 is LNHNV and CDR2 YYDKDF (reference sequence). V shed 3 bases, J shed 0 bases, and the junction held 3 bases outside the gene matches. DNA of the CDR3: TGTGCCACCAGCAGCCCGGGACTAGCGGACCAAGAGACCCAGTACTTC. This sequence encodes CATSSPGLADQETQYF.

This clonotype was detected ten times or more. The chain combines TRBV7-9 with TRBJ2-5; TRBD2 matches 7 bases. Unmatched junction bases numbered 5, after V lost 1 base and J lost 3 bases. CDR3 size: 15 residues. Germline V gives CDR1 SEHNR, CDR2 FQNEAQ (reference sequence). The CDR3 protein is CASSLVGRAKETQYF. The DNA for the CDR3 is TGTGCCAGCAGCTTAGTGGGGAGGGCTAAAGAGACCCAGTACTTC.

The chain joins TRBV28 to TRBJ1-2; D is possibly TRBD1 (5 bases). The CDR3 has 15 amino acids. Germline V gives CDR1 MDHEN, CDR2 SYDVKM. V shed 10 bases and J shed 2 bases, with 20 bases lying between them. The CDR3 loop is CAIRGLGVSNYGYTF. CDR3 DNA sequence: TGTGCCATTAGAGGGCTAGGGGTATCGAACTATGGCTACACCTTC.

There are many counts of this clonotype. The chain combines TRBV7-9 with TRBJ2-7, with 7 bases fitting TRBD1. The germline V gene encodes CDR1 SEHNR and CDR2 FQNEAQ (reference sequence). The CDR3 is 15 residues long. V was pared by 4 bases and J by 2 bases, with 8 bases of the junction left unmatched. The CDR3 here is CASSSVTGRTYEQYF. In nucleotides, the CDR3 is TGTGCCAGCAGCTCGGTGACAGGGCGCACCTACGAGCAGTACTTC.

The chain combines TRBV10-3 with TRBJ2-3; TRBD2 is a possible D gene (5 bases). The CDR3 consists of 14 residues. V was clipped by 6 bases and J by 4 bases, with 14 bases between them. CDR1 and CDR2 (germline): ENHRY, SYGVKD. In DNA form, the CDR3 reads TGTGCCATCAGCCCTCCGGCTAGCCCAGATACGCAGTATTTT. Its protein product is CAISPPASPDTQYF.

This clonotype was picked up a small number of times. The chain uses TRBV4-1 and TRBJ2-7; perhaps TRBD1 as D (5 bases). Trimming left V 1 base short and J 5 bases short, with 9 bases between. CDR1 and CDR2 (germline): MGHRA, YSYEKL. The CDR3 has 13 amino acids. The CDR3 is CASSQAGFDEQYF. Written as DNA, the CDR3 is TGCGCCAGCAGCCAAGCAGGGTTCGACGAGCAGTACTTC.

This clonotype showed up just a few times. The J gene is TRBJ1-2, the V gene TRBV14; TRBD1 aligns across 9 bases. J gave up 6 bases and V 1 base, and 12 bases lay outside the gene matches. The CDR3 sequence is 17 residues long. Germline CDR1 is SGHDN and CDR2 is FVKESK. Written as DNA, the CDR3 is TGTGCCAGCAGCCAAGTCGTCCGGACAGGACAGGGGAATGGCTACACCTTC. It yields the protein CASSQVVRTGQGNGYTF. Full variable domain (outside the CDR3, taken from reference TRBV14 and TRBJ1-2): EAGVTQFPSHSVIEKGQTVTLRCDPISGHDNLYWYRRVMGKEIKFLLHFVKESKQDESGMPNNRFLAERTGGTYSTLKVQPAELEDSGVYFCASSQVVRTGQGNGYTFGSGTRLTVV.

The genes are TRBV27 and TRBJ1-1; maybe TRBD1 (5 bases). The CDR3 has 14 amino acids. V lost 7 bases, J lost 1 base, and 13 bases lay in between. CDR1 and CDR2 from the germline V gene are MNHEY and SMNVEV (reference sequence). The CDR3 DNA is TGTGCCAGCAAGGCCGGGGGAGGGAACACTGAAGCTTTCTTT. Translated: CASKAGGGNTEAFF.

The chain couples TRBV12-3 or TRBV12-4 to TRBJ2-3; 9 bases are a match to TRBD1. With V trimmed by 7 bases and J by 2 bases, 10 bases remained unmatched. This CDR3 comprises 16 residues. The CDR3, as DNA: TGTGCCAGCACCCCGACGACAGGGGGTAACACAGATACGCAGTATTTT. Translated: CASTPTTGGNTDTQYF.

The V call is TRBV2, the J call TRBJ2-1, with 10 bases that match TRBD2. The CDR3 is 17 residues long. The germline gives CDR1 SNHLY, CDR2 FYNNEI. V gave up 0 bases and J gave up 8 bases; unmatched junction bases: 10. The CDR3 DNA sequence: TGTGCCAGCAGTGAAGCTCCAGGACTAGCGGATTTGGATGAGCAGTTCTTC. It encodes CASSEAPGLADLDEQFF.

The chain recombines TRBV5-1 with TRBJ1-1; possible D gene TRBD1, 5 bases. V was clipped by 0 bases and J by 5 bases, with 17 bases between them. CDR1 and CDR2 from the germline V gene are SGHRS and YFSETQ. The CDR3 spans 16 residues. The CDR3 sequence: CASSLGGVLGGTEAFF. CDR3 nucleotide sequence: TGCGCCAGCAGCTTGGGGGGGGTCCTAGGAGGGACTGAAGCTTTCTTT.

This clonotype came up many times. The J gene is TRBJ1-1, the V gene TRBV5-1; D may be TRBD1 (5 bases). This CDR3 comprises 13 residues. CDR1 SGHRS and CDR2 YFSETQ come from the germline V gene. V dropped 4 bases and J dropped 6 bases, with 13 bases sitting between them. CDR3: CASSPDSIPEAFF. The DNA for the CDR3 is TGCGCCAGCAGCCCTGACAGTATTCCTGAAGCTTTCTTT.

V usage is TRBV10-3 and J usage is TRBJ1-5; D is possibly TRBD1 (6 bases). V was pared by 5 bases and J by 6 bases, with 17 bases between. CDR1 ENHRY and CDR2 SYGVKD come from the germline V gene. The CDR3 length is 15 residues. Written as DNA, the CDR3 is TGTGCCATCAGTCCAAAAGGACAGCTATTTCAGCCCCAGCATTTT. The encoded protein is CAISPKGQLFQPQHF.

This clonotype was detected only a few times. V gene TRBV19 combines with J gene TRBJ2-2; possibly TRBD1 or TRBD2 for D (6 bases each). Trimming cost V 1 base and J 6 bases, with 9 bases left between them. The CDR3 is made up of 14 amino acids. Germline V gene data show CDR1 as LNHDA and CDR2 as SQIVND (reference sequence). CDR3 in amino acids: CASSIGGGPGELFF. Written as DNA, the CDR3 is TGTGCCAGTAGTATAGGTGGGGGGCCCGGGGAGCTGTTTTTT. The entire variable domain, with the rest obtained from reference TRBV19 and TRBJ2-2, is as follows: DGGITQSPKYLFRKEGQNVTLSCEQNLNHDAMYWYRQDPGQGLRLIYYSQIVNDFQKGDIAEGYSVSREKKESFPLTVTSAQKNPTAFYLCASSIGGGPGELFFGEGSRLTVL.

The CDR3 region is CASSQDPLPNEQFF. Written as DNA, the CDR3 is TGCGCCAGCAGCCAAGATCCCTTACCCAATGAGCAGTTCTTC. J is TRBJ2-1 and V is TRBV4-1; D remains unclear. The V end was cut by 0 bases, the J end by 6 bases, with 9 bases between. Germline values: CDR1 MGHRA, CDR2 YSYEKL. This CDR3 contains 14 residues.

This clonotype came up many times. The CDR3 DNA reads TGTGCCAGCAGCTCCCGTACGGATTGGGATGGCTACACCTTC. It specifies CASSSRTDWDGYTF. The chain has TRBV7-9 and TRBJ1-2; D ambiguous. CDR1 and CDR2 from the germline V gene are SEHNR and FQNEAQ (reference sequence). The CDR3 has 14 amino acids. V lost 4 bases, J lost 6 bases, and 15 bases lay in between.

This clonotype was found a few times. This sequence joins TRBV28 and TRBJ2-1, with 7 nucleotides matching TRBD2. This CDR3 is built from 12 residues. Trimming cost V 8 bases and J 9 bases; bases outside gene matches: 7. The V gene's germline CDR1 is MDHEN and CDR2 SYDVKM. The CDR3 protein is CASGTIGLEQFF. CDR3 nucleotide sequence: TGTGCCAGCGGGACTATAGGGCTTGAGCAGTTCTTC.

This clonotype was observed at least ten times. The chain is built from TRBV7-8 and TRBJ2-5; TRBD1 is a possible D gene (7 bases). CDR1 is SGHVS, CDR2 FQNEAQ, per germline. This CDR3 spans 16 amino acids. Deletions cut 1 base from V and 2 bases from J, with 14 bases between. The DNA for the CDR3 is TGTGCCAGCAGCTTAGGGAGGGGGCGAAGACAAGAGACCCAGTACTTC. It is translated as CASSLGRGRRQETQYF.

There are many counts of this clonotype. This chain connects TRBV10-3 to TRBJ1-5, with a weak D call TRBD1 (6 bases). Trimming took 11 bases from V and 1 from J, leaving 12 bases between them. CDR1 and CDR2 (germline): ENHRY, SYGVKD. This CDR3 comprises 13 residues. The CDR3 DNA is TGTGCCTCGGGGGGGCTCAGCAATCAGCCCCAGCATTTT. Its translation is CASGGLSNQPQHF.

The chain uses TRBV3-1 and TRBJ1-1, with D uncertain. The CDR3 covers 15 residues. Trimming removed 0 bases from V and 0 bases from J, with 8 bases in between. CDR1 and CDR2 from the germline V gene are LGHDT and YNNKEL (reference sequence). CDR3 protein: CASSQELNLNTEAFF. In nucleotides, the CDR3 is TGTGCCAGCAGCCAAGAGTTAAACTTGAACACTGAAGCTTTCTTT.

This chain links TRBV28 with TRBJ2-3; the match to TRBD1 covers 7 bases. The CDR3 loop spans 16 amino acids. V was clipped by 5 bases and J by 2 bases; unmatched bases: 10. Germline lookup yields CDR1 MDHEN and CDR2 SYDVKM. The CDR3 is CASSMLQGRVTDTQYF. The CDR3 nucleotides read TGTGCCAGCAGTATGCTACAGGGGCGGGTCACAGATACGCAGTATTTT.

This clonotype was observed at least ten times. CDR3 in DNA: TGTGCCAGCAGCCCAGTGGGTAGCAATCAGCCCCAGCATTTT. The encoded protein is CASSPVGSNQPQHF. The chain uses TRBV7-2 and TRBJ1-5; D not resolved. This CDR3 has 14 amino acids. The V gene lost 5 bases and the J gene lost 0 bases, with 8 bases spanning the gap. Per the germline V gene, CDR1 is SGHTA and CDR2 is FQGNSA.

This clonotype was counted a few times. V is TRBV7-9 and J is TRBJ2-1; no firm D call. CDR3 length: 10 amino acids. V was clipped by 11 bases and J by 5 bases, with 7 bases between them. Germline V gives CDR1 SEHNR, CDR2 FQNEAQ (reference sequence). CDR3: CAVENNEQFF. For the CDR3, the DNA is TGTGCCGTCGAGAACAATGAGCAGTTCTTC.

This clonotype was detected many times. The CDR3 reads CASSLGAGSPLHF. The CDR3 bases are TGTGCCAGCAGCTTAGGAGCGGGTTCACCCCTCCACTTT. The chain joins TRBV7-9 to TRBJ1-6; D remains unclear. CDR1 and CDR2 from the germline V gene are SEHNR and FQNEAQ (reference sequence). Trimming removed 1 base from V and 9 bases from J, with 7 bases in between. The CDR3 runs to 13 residues.

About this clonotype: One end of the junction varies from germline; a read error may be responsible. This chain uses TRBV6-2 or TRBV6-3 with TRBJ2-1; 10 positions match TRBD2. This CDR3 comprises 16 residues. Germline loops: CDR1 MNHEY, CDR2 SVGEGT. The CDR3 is CASSPGLAGATSLASF. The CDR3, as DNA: TGTGCCAGCAGTCCCGGCCTAGCGGGGGCAACCTCGCTGGCTTCCTTC.